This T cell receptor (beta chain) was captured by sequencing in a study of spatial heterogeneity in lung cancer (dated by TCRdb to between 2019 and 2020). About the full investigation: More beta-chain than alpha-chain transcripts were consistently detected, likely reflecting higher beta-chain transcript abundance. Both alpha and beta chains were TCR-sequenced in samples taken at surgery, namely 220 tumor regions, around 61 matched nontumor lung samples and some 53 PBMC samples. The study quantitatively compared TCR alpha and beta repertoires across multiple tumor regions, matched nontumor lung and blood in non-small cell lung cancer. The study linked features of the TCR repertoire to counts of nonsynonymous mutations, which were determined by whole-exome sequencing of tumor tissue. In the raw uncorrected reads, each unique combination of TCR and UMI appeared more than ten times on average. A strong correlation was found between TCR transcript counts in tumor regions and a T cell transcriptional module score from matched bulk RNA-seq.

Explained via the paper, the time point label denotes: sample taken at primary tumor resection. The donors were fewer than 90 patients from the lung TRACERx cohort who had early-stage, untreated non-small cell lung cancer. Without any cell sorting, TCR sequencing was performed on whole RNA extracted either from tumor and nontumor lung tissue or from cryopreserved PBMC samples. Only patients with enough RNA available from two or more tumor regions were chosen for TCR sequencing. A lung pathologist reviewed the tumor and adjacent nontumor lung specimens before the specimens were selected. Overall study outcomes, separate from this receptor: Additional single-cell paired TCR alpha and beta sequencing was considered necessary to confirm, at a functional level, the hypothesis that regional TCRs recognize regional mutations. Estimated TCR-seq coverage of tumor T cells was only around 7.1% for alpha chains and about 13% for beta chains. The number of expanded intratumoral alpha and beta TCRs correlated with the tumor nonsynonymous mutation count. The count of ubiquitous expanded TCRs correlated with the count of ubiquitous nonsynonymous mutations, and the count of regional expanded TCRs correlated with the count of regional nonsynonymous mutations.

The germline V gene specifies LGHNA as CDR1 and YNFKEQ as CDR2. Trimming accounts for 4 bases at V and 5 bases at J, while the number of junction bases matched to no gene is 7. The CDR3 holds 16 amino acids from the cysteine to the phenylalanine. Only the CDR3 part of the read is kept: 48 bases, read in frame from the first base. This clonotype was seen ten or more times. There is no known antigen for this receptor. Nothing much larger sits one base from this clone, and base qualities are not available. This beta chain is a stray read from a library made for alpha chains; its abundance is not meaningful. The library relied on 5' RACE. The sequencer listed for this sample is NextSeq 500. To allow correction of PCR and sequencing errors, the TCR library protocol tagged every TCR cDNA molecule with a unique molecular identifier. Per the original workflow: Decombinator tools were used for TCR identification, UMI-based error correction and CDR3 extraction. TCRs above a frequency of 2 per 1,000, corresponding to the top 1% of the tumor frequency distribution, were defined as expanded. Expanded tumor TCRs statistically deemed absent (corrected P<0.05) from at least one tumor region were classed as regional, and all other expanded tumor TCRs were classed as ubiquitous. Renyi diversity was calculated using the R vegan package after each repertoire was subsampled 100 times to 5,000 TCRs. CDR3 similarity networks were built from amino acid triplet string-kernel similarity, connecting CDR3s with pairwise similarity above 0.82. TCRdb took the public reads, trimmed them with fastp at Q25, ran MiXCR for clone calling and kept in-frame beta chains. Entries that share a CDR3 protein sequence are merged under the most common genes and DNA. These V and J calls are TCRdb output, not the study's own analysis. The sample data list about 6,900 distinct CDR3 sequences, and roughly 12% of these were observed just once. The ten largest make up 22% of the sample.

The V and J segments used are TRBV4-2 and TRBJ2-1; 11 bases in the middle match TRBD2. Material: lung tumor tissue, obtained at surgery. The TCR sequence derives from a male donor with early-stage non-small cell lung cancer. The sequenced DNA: TGTGCCAGCAGCCTAGGACTAGCGGGCCTTAACAATGAGCAGTTCTTC. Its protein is CASSLGLAGLNNEQFF.